The 27 T cell receptor beta chains below come from one sample, sequenced in a study of T cell clusters in autoimmune cytopenias. TRB rearrangements were amplified by touch-down multiplex PCR with mixed TRB-A/B primers. TCRdb re-analyzed the multiplex PCR reads; it lists each CDR3 protein once, without DNA. The sample shows more than 2,500 distinct CDR3 sequences, and 18% sits with its ten largest clones. TRB was amplified from about 270 ng of peripheral blood genomic DNA per sample. Sequencing used peripheral blood. These TCRs come from a human donor with an autoimmune cytopenia, with autoimmune hepatitis or in good health (not recorded which).

This clonotype is classed as medium-sized by frequency. V is TRBV10-3 and J is TRBJ2-1. The length of the CDR3 is 12 residues. Looked up from germline, CDR1 is ENHRY and CDR2 is SYGVKD. The CDR3 is CAISESYNEQFF.

This chain uses TRBV7-9 with TRBJ2-2; TCRdb proposes TRBD2, but this gene call is untestable without DNA. The CDR3 is made up of 15 amino acids. CDR1 is SEHNR, CDR2 FQNEAQ, per germline (reference sequence). The chain's CDR3 is CASSEAGGLTGELFF.

The chain uses TRBV2 and TRBJ2-1; TCRdb proposes TRBD1, but this gene call is untestable without DNA. Germline loops: CDR1 SNHLY, CDR2 FYNNEI. The CDR3 runs 14 residues. CDR3 loop: CASRRDRVDDEQFF.

The genes are TRBV6-1 and TRBJ1-1. In germline, CDR1 is MNHNS, CDR2 SASEGT. The CDR3 runs to 19 residues. Here the CDR3 reads CASSYSLDLGSGPDTEAFF.

This clonotype shows up as medium-sized by frequency. CDR3: CASIPGQGGPRSTDTQYF. The V and J genes are TRBV6-5 and TRBJ2-3; TCRdb returns TRBD1, unconfirmable since there is no DNA. The CDR3 length is 18 residues. Germline CDR1 MNHEY, CDR2 SVGAGI.

Its frequency marks this clonotype as medium-sized. V and J are TRBV27 and TRBJ2-2; TCRdb names TRBD2, which stays unverified in the absence of DNA. The CDR3 length is 13 residues. Looked up from germline, CDR1 is MNHEY and CDR2 is SMNVEV (reference sequence). The CDR3 spells CASSLGRTGELFF.

This clonotype is called medium-sized based on its frequency. The chain uses TRBV6-5 and TRBJ2-1. Per the germline V gene, CDR1 is MNHEY and CDR2 is SVGAGI. The CDR3 is 12 residues long. CDR3 sequence reads: CASSSRYNEQFF.

This clonotype is deemed medium-sized (0.01 to 0.1%) by its frequency. The V call is TRBV20-1, the J call TRBJ2-5; TCRdb names TRBD2, which stays unverified in the absence of DNA. Germline V gives CDR1 DFQATT, CDR2 SNEGSKA (reference sequence). The CDR3 loop spans 13 amino acids. CDR3 protein: CSAILAFQETQYF.

This clonotype is deemed large (0.1 to 1%) by its frequency. This chain joins TRBV30 and TRBJ2-1. Germline values: CDR1 GTSNPN, CDR2 SVGIG (reference sequence). The length of the CDR3 is 11 residues. CDR3 sequence: CAWSTNNEQFF.

This clonotype ranks as medium-sized in terms of frequency. The chain carries TRBV4-3 and TRBJ1-1; the TCRdb call, TRBD1, lacks DNA for checking. Germline V gives CDR1 LGHNA, CDR2 YSLEER. CDR3 size: 16 residues. The CDR3 loop is CASSQGRSMKVQGAFF.

This chain links TRBV20-1 with TRBJ2-2; TCRdb gives TRBD2 as the D gene, but with no DNA this cannot be confirmed. Germline assignment: CDR1 DFQATT and CDR2 SNEGSKA (reference sequence). The CDR3 has 15 residues. The chain's CDR3 is CSAARASGPTGELFF.

This clonotype counts as medium-sized (0.01 to 0.1%) by frequency. The chain combines TRBV6-5 with TRBJ1-1; TCRdb lists TRBD1, though no DNA is available to test this call. The germline gives CDR1 MNHEY, CDR2 SVGAGI. The CDR3 is made up of 14 amino acids. The CDR3 spells CASSYLQGNTEAFF.

This chain joins TRBV20-1 and TRBJ1-4; TCRdb proposes TRBD1, but this gene call is untestable without DNA. The germline V gene has CDR1 DFQATT and CDR2 SNEGSKA (reference sequence). The CDR3 spans 13 residues. CDR3: CSASRTKAEKLFF.

Frequency places this clonotype as medium-sized (0.01 to 0.1%). The chain couples TRBV20-1 to TRBJ2-3; TCRdb returns TRBD1, unconfirmable since there is no DNA. The germline V gene encodes CDR1 DFQATT and CDR2 SNEGSKA (reference sequence). The CDR3 runs 14 residues. The CDR3 region is CSAGVGGPTDTQYF.

This clonotype counts as medium-sized by frequency. This rearrangement joins TRBV15 to TRBJ1-2. Germline assignment: CDR1 LNHNV and CDR2 YYDKDF (reference sequence). There are 15 residues in the CDR3. CDR3 protein: CATSRDPQTDYGYTF.

This sequence joins TRBV20-1 and TRBJ1-6; the D gene TCRdb calls, TRBD1, cannot be checked with no DNA. This CDR3 contains 14 residues. CDR1 and CDR2 (germline): DFQATT, SNEGSKA (reference sequence). The CDR3 here is CSARGTVLNSPLHF.

This clonotype is medium-sized by frequency. The chain combines TRBV6-2 or TRBV6-3 with TRBJ1-1. This CDR3 is built from 15 residues. CDR1 is MNHEY and CDR2 is SVGEGT in the germline V gene. This chain's CDR3 is CASSYSVSYRAGAFF.

The V call is TRBV7-9, the J call TRBJ2-5; TCRdb selects TRBD1, and the lack of DNA leaves this call unchecked. Germline-derived CDR1 and CDR2 are SEHNR and FQNEAQ (reference sequence). The CDR3 is 13 residues long. This chain's CDR3 is CASSQTGGETQYF.

According to its frequency, this clonotype is medium-sized. The chain uses TRBV6-2 or TRBV6-3 and TRBJ2-7; TCRdb returns TRBD1, unconfirmable since there is no DNA. The CDR3 runs to 15 residues. The V gene's germline CDR1 is MNHEY and CDR2 SVGEGT. The CDR3 protein is CASSYSSEGGYEQYF.

This clonotype ranks as medium-sized in terms of frequency. The chain links TRBV6-2 or TRBV6-3 to TRBJ2-7; the D call from TCRdb, TRBD2, cannot be confirmed without DNA. The germline gives CDR1 MNHEY, CDR2 SVGEGT. CDR3 length: 14 amino acids. This chain's CDR3 is CASKEGTPSYEQYF.

This clonotype shows up as medium-sized by frequency. The rearrangement uses TRBV5-1 and TRBJ1-2; TCRdb calls TRBD1, which cannot be checked without DNA. From germline, CDR1 is SGHRS and CDR2 YFSETQ. There are 15 residues in the CDR3. Here the CDR3 reads CASSGTQGVNYGYTF.

According to its frequency, this clonotype is medium-sized. This chain joins TRBV30 and TRBJ2-7; TCRdb returns TRBD1, unconfirmable since there is no DNA. Germline values: CDR1 GTSNPN, CDR2 SVGIG (reference sequence). There are 13 residues in the CDR3. CDR3 sequence: CAGGQFSIYEQYF.

This clonotype is labeled medium-sized based on frequency. The gene calls are TRBV6-6 and TRBJ1-1. Germline CDR1 MNHNY, CDR2 SVGAGI (reference sequence). The CDR3 is made up of 11 amino acids. CDR3 sequence reads: CASRGYTEAFF.

This sequence joins TRBV5-1 and TRBJ2-7. The CDR3 length is 14 residues. CDR1 is SGHRS, CDR2 YFSETQ, per germline. The CDR3 region is CASSLGGSSYEQYF.

The chain uses TRBV11-3 and TRBJ2-1; TCRdb indicates TRBD1, and absent DNA this call remains unverified. The CDR3 runs to 15 residues. The V gene's germline CDR1 is SGHNT and CDR2 YENEEA. CDR3: CASSHRDRGYNEQFF. Based on the CDR3 plus reference TRBV11-3 and TRBJ2-1, the full variable domain is EAGVVQSPRYKIIEKKQPVAFWCNPISGHNTLYWYLQNLGQGPELLIRYENEEAVDDSQLPKDRFSAERLKGVDSTLKIQPAELGDSAVYLCASSHRDRGYNEQFFGPGTRLTVL.

This clonotype is called medium-sized (0.01 to 0.1%) based on its frequency. The chain links TRBV19 to TRBJ2-5; as DNA is missing, the TRBD1 call by TCRdb cannot be tested. Per germline, CDR1 LNHDA and CDR2 SQIVND (reference sequence). This CDR3 comprises 14 residues. Here the CDR3 reads CASSFTWGGETQYF.

CDR3: CASRKGTGGPTDTQYF. This rearrangement joins TRBV2 to TRBJ2-3; there is no DNA to check the TCRdb D call of TRBD2. CDR3 length equals 16 residues. Germline loops: CDR1 SNHLY, CDR2 FYNNEI.